This passage covers 26 T cell receptor beta chains from one sample sequenced in a study of blood T cell repertoires in COVID-19. TCRdb's table, derived via immunoSEQ multiplex PCR, lists solely in-frame clones and lacks some. There are 100,000 to 150,000 clones in the sample; less than 90% occur only once, and around 13% lies in the top ten. What was sequenced was peripheral blood. The receptor source for this set is a woman under 40 who had recovered from COVID-19.

This clone was picked up one time. The J gene is TRBJ2-3, the V gene TRBV16; maybe TRBD2 (6 bases). Deletions cut 4 bases from V and 10 bases from J, with 15 bases between. Germline assignment: CDR1 KGHSY and CDR2 FQNENV. The CDR3 length is 13 residues. CDR3 residues: CASSPGHGGSQYF. DNA for the CDR3: TGTGCCAGCAGCCCCGGACATGGGGGGTCGCAGTATTTT.

In this sample, this clone turned up once. The chain uses TRBV7-9 and TRBJ2-2; 13 positions agree with TRBD2. V lost 6 bases and J lost 3; bases outside the gene matches: 10. CDR1 is SEHNR and CDR2 is FQNEAQ in the germline V gene (reference sequence). This CDR3 region has 18 residues. CDR3 sequence (DNA): TGTGCCAGCAGGCCTGGACTAGCGGGAGCTAAGGACACCGGGGAGCTGTTTTTT. Translating it yields CASRPGLAGAKDTGELFF.

The J gene is TRBJ1-5, the V gene TRBV27; TRBD1 aligns across 7 bases. The CDR3 consists of 16 residues. Germline lookup yields CDR1 MNHEY and CDR2 SMNVEV (reference sequence). The ends lost 2 bases at V and 4 bases at J; junction bases unmatched: 8. In DNA form, the CDR3 reads TGTGCCAGCAGTTTAACCTGGACAGGCTTTAATCAGCCCCAGCATTTT. It codes for CASSLTWTGFNQPQHF.

The genes are TRBV7-3 and TRBJ2-3; the match to TRBD2 covers 11 bases. Germline CDR1 and CDR2: SGHTA and FQGTGA. Unmatched junction bases numbered 5, after V lost 4 bases and J lost 2 bases. The CDR3 is 16 amino acids. The CDR3 reads CASSWGLADYTDTQYF. In DNA, the CDR3 is TGTGCCAGCAGCTGGGGACTAGCGGATTACACAGATACGCAGTATTTT.

A single count supports this clone. This chain links TRBV6-5 with TRBJ1-1; D is possibly TRBD1 (5 bases). The germline V gene has CDR1 MNHEY and CDR2 SVGAGI. Trimming removed 6 bases at V and 5 bases at J, with 13 bases between. The CDR3 runs 13 residues. As DNA, the CDR3 is TGTGCCAGCAGCACAGGAGTCTTGACTGAAGCTTTCTTT. Its translation is CASSTGVLTEAFF.

The rearrangement links TRBV18 to TRBJ2-1; TRBD2 matches at 11 bases. Germline V gene sequence: CDR1 KGHSH, CDR2 LQKENI. This CDR3 contains 16 residues. The V gene end was trimmed by 3 bases and the J gene end by 6 bases; junction bases not matched to a gene: 7. CDR3 in DNA: TGTGCCAGCTCACCCCTAGCGGGAGGAAGGGGCAATGAGCAGTTCTTC. Translating it yields CASSPLAGGRGNEQFF. Based on the CDR3 plus reference TRBV18 and TRBJ2-1, the full variable domain is NAGVMQNPRHLVRRRGQEARLRCSPMKGHSHVYWYRQLPEEGLKFMVYLQKENIIDESGMPKERFSAEFPKEGPSILRIQQVVRGDSAAYFCASSPLAGGRGNEQFFGPGTRLTVL.

The chain employs TRBV5-1 and TRBJ2-5; 9 bases fit TRBD2. This CDR3 comprises 14 residues. Germline values: CDR1 SGHRS, CDR2 YFSETQ. Trimming took 4 bases from V and 9 from J; bases not matched to a gene: 10. The CDR3 here is CASSTESSSGAQYF. The CDR3 region has the DNA TGCGCCAGCAGCACGGAGTCTTCTAGCGGGGCCCAGTACTTC.

This clone has only one observation. This chain connects TRBV2 to TRBJ2-7; 7 nucleotides agree with TRBD1. The CDR3 runs 14 residues. The germline V gene has CDR1 SNHLY and CDR2 FYNNEI. V was clipped by 8 bases and J by 2 bases; unmatched bases: 9. CDR3 residues: CASQGDTRTYEQYF. DNA for the CDR3: TGTGCCAGCCAGGGGGACACACGAACCTACGAGCAGTACTTC.

The chain has TRBV5-1 and TRBJ2-5; D possibly corresponds to TRBD2 (5 bases). Trimming removed 1 base at V and 1 base at J, with 11 bases between. CDR3 size: 15 residues. The germline V gene has CDR1 SGHRS and CDR2 YFSETQ. The CDR3 sequence: CASSLFGNVQETQYF. The CDR3 nucleotides are TGCGCCAGCAGCTTGTTCGGGAATGTCCAAGAGACCCAGTACTTC.

The gene calls are TRBV2 and TRBJ2-7; no reliable D call. This CDR3 has 13 amino acids. V lost 4 bases to trimming and J lost 3 bases, with 10 bases between them. CDR1 and CDR2 (germline): SNHLY, FYNNEI. The CDR3 DNA reads as TGTGCCAGCAGTGGTACAGTTGACTACGAGCAGTACTTC. It codes for CASSGTVDYEQYF.

The chain employs TRBV4-1 and TRBJ1-6; 7 positions match TRBD1. CDR1 is MGHRA and CDR2 is YSYEKL in the germline V gene. The CDR3 covers 16 residues. V shed 4 bases, J shed 8 bases, and the junction held 11 bases outside the gene matches. CDR3 in amino acids: CASSPPSRDSDSPLHF. CDR3 nucleotides: TGCGCCAGCAGCCCCCCTTCCCGGGACAGCGATTCACCCCTCCACTTT.

V usage is TRBV3-1 (or the pseudogene TRBV3-2) and J usage is TRBJ1-3; 8 bases are a match to TRBD1. Trimming cost V 1 base and J 3 bases; bases outside gene matches: 2. The V gene's germline CDR1 is LGHDT and CDR2 YNNKEL (reference sequence). The CDR3 consists of 15 residues. The CDR3 nucleotides read TGTGCCAGCAGCCAAGGGACAGGGATTGGAAACACCATATATTTT. It codes for CASSQGTGIGNTIYF.

The gene calls are TRBV2 and TRBJ1-3; a possible D gene is TRBD1 (5 bases). This CDR3 region has 16 residues. V lost 5 bases to trimming and J lost 0 bases, with 14 bases between them. Germline V gene sequence: CDR1 SNHLY, CDR2 FYNNEI. CDR3 sequence reads: CASSPGGTRSGNTIYF. CDR3 nucleotides: TGTGCCAGCAGTCCTGGAGGGACTCGCTCTGGAAACACCATATATTTT.

The rearrangement links TRBV5-1 to TRBJ1-1; D remains unclear. The CDR3 loop spans 13 amino acids. The V end was cut by 4 bases, the J end by 4 bases, with 11 bases between. The germline CDR1 and CDR2 sequences are SGHRS and YFSETQ. This chain's CDR3 is CASSLSGGTEAFF. CDR3 DNA: TGCGCCAGCAGCCTATCAGGAGGCACTGAAGCTTTCTTT.

Only one count was recorded for this clone. The chain is built from TRBV6-5 and TRBJ2-1, with 9 bases fitting TRBD1. The germline gives CDR1 MNHEY, CDR2 SVGAGI. The junction had 1 base not matched to a gene; V was cut back by 6 bases and J by 1 base. This CDR3 is 14 amino acids long. The CDR3 here is CASRGQGSYNEQFF. CDR3 coding DNA: TGTGCCAGCAGAGGACAGGGGTCCTACAATGAGCAGTTCTTC.

The V call is TRBV3-1 (or the pseudogene TRBV3-2), the J call TRBJ1-1; TRBD1 is a possible D gene (5 bases). This CDR3 has 14 amino acids. Germline CDR1 reads LGHDT; CDR2 reads YNNKEL (reference sequence). Deletions cut 1 base from V and 4 bases from J, with 10 bases between. As DNA, the CDR3 is TGTGCCAGCAGCCAAGGGGGCAGGGTCACTGAAGCTTTCTTT. Protein: CASSQGGRVTEAFF.

The chain has TRBV19 and TRBJ2-7, with D possibly matching TRBD1 (5 bases). CDR1 LNHDA and CDR2 SQIVND come from the germline V gene (reference sequence). V was trimmed by 2 bases and J by 3 bases, leaving 17 bases between them. The CDR3 spans 16 residues. CDR3 sequence (DNA): TGTGCCAGTAGTATACAGTCTTGTCGACAGATCTACGAGCAGTACTTC. This translates into CASSIQSCRQIYEQYF.

The gene calls are TRBV3-1 (or the pseudogene TRBV3-2) and TRBJ2-1; 11 bases match TRBD2. V gave up 4 bases and J gave up 3 bases; unmatched junction bases: 2. Germline values: CDR1 LGHDT, CDR2 YNNKEL (reference sequence). The length of the CDR3 is 15 residues. The CDR3 protein is CASSPGTSGYNEQFF. The CDR3, as DNA: TGTGCCAGCAGCCCCGGGACTAGCGGCTACAATGAGCAGTTCTTC.

There are a few counts of this clone. The gene calls are TRBV5-4 and TRBJ2-7; TRBD1 might be the D (6 bases). Germline CDR1 SGHNT, CDR2 YYREEE (reference sequence). The CDR3 length is 13 residues. Trimming cost V 2 bases and J 5 bases, with 11 bases left between them. The CDR3 sequence: CASSLGQFNEQYF. Here the CDR3 DNA reads TGTGCCAGCAGCTTAGGACAGTTTAACGAGCAGTACTTC.

The chain links TRBV10-1 to TRBJ1-6; D is uncertain. CDR3 length: 12 amino acids. Germline-derived CDR1 and CDR2 are WNHNN and SYGVQD (reference sequence). The ends were cut back, 3 bases at V and 7 bases at J, with 4 bases in the middle. CDR3 sequence reads: CASSDRNSPLHF. CDR3 sequence (DNA): TGCGCCAGCAGTGACAGAAATTCACCCCTCCACTTT.

This rearrangement joins TRBV4-1 to TRBJ1-2, with D unresolved. V shed 0 bases and J shed 5 bases, with 13 bases lying between them. CDR3 length: 15 residues. The germline V gene encodes CDR1 MGHRA and CDR2 YSYEKL. CDR3 region: CASSQEKFSRYGYTF. CDR3 coding DNA: TGCGCCAGCAGCCAAGAAAAGTTTAGTCGGTATGGCTACACCTTC.

The chain carries TRBV29-1 and TRBJ1-2, with TRBD1 as a possible D gene (6 bases). This CDR3 has 12 amino acids. V lost 1 base and J 8 bases, leaving 11 bases between the germline ends. Germline V gene sequence: CDR1 SQVTM, CDR2 ANQGSEA. CDR3 residues: CSVEAGAGGYTF. The CDR3 coding sequence is TGCAGCGTTGAAGCAGGGGCAGGAGGCTACACCTTC.

The chain recombines TRBV27 with TRBJ2-7; D gene unclear. This CDR3 spans 11 amino acids. The V end lost 6 bases, the J end lost 4 bases, and 7 bases lay between the germline ends. CDR1 MNHEY and CDR2 SMNVEV come from the germline V gene (reference sequence). The CDR3: CASSLGYEQYF. The CDR3 region has the DNA TGTGCCAGCAGCCTCGGGTACGAGCAGTACTTC.

The rearrangement links TRBV27 to TRBJ2-7, with D uncertain. CDR3 size: 11 residues. V lost 1 base to trimming and J lost 5 bases, with 3 bases between them. CDR1 MNHEY and CDR2 SMNVEV come from the germline V gene (reference sequence). The CDR3 reads CASSLFDEQYF. CDR3 DNA: TGTGCCAGCAGTTTATTCGACGAGCAGTACTTC.

The chain couples TRBV12-1 to TRBJ2-3; TRBD1, the table's D call, was not compared with the DNA. TRBV12-1 represents a pseudogene. The CDR3 loop spans 15 amino acids. Written as DNA, the CDR3 is TGTGCCAGCAGCCAAGGGACAGGGAGCACAGATACGCAGTATTTT. Its protein product is CASSQGTGSTDTQYF.

J is TRBJ2-7 and V is TRBV6-2 or TRBV6-3, with 11 bases lining up with TRBD1. The V gene end was trimmed by 0 bases and the J gene end by 6 bases; junction bases not matched to a gene: 10. This CDR3 spans 17 amino acids. Germline CDR1 MNHEY, CDR2 SVGEGT. The CDR3 reads CASSYSSPGTGGGEQYF. The CDR3 DNA reads TGTGCCAGCAGTTACTCAAGCCCCGGGACAGGGGGGGGCGAGCAGTACTTC.